A single sample is the source of the 7 T cell receptor beta chains below, sequenced in a study of spatial heterogeneity in lung cancer. TCRdb passed the 5' RACE reads through MiXCR, listing each CDR3 protein once. In the table there are about 13,000 distinct CDR3 sequences, about 3.8% of which are singletons. Sample time point: sample taken at primary tumor resection. Unsorted whole RNA from tumor, nontumor lung or frozen PBMC underwent sequencing. Sequencing used PBMCs, obtained at surgery. All receptors come from a male donor with early-stage non-small cell lung cancer.

This clonotype was picked up a small number of times. This beta chain turned up in a library designed for alpha chains; as an off-target read, its abundance says little. The chain recombines TRBV18 with TRBJ1-1; D is unresolved. V was clipped by 4 bases and J by 1 base, with 7 bases between them. CDR3 length: 13 residues. The germline V gene encodes CDR1 KGHSH and CDR2 LQKENI. The CDR3 is CASSQGENTEAFF. CDR3 in DNA: TGTGCCAGCTCACAGGGAGAGAACACTGAAGCTTTCTTT.

The table lists this clonotype with many counts. This beta chain lies outside the target of a library built for alpha chains; its clone size means little. The chain links TRBV7-9 to TRBJ2-5; 7 nucleotides agree with TRBD1. There are 14 residues in the CDR3. Germline loops: CDR1 SEHNR, CDR2 FQNEAQ (reference sequence). Germline trimming cut 5 bases from V and 4 bases from J; bases unmatched to any gene: 7. The CDR3 region has the DNA TGTGCCAGCAGCACCCAGACAGGGAGAGAGACCCAGTACTTC. It translates to CASSTQTGRETQYF.

This clonotype showed up many times. This beta chain is an off-target read within a library intended for alpha chains, so its frequency means little. The J gene is TRBJ2-1, the V gene TRBV12-3 or TRBV12-4; D possibly uses TRBD1 or TRBD2 (5 bases each). The CDR3 has 13 amino acids. V lost 6 bases and J 9 bases, leaving 15 bases between the germline ends. For the CDR3, the DNA is TGTGCCAGCAGATACCCTGGGGGTCTTGAGCAGTTCTTC. This codes for CASRYPGGLEQFF.

This clonotype occurred many times. Because this beta chain is a stray read in a library intended to capture alpha chains, its abundance should not be given much weight. The gene calls are TRBV5-4 and TRBJ2-1; 13 bases fit TRBD2. Germline CDR1 and CDR2: SGHNT and YYREEE (reference sequence). The CDR3 runs to 15 residues. Germline trimming cut 4 bases from V and 7 bases from J; bases unmatched to any gene: 5. Here the CDR3 DNA reads TGTGCCAGCAGCAAGGGACTAGCGGGACAAAATGAGCAGTTCTTC. It specifies CASSKGLAGQNEQFF.

This clonotype was observed at least ten times. With the library built for alpha chains, this beta chain is off target and its frequency is not meaningful. J is TRBJ2-1 and V is TRBV4-1; 7 bases are a match to TRBD1. V was pared by 3 bases and J by 4 bases, with 9 bases of the junction left unmatched. The CDR3 covers 16 residues. Germline V gene sequence: CDR1 MGHRA, CDR2 YSYEKL. The CDR3 nucleotides are TGCGCCAGCAGCCATCCTGGTGGACAGGAATACAATGAGCAGTTCTTC. Encoded protein: CASSHPGGQEYNEQFF.

Worth noting for this clonotype: The size of this beta chain means little, since it is a stray read in a library made for alpha chains. The chain joins TRBV20-1 to TRBJ2-2; 9 bases are shared with TRBD2. The germline V gene encodes CDR1 DFQATT and CDR2 SNEGSKA (reference sequence). The trim removed 5 bases at V and 6 bases at J, leaving 22 bases unmatched. This CDR3 region has 19 residues. The CDR3 spells CSAPAGGGGSSGRSGELFF. DNA for the CDR3: TGCAGTGCTCCCGCGGGAGGGGGAGGAAGTAGCGGGCGCTCCGGGGAGCTGTTTTTT.

The sample holds many counts of this clonotype. This beta chain turned up in a library designed for alpha chains; as an off-target read, its abundance says little. This chain connects TRBV7-2 to TRBJ1-2; D unclear. Trimming removed 1 base from V and 0 bases from J, with 9 bases in between. The CDR3 extends over 15 amino acids. From germline, CDR1 is SGHTA and CDR2 FQGNSA. In DNA, the CDR3 is TGTGCCAGCAGCTTAGGCGAGATCACTAACTATGGCTACACCTTC. This codes for CASSLGEITNYGYTF.